A single sample gave rise to the 17 T cell receptor beta chains below, sequenced in a study of T cells expressing NK-cell markers. TCRdb reprocessed the 5' RACE reads, with one entry per CDR3 protein and no DNA. This repertoire includes 500,000 to 700,000 distinct CDR3 sequences. The specimen sequenced was blood T cells: a sorted CD56 or NKG2C T cell subset, CD4+ or CD8+ T cells, or bulk PBMC T cells (not recorded which). The receptors shown here come from a man between 18 and 29 years old in good health.

The chain recombines TRBV6-5 with TRBJ2-2; lacking DNA, the TRBD1 call made by TCRdb goes unchecked. This CDR3 is built from 14 residues. Germline CDR1 and CDR2: MNHEY and SVGAGI. The CDR3 loop reads CASSRQGKTGELFF.

This sequence joins TRBV5-1 and TRBJ2-3; the TCRdb D gene call, TRBD2, has no DNA to confirm it. Germline CDR1 is SGHRS and CDR2 is YFSETQ. The CDR3 runs 15 residues. The CDR3 protein is CASSLRREGTDTQYF.

This chain connects TRBV25-1 to TRBJ1-5; there is no DNA to check the TCRdb D call of TRBD1. CDR1 is MGHDK and CDR2 is SYGVNS in the germline V gene. The CDR3 is 15 amino acids. The CDR3 loop reads CASSESTGGNQPQHF.

This chain joins TRBV5-1 and TRBJ2-7; absent DNA, TCRdb's TRBD1 call cannot be checked. The CDR3 has 13 amino acids. The germline CDR1 and CDR2 sequences are SGHRS and YFSETQ. The CDR3: CASRDEGTVQQYF.

This CDR3 reads CAIRGGRYNEQFF. The genes are TRBV19 and TRBJ2-1; TCRdb names TRBD1, which stays unverified in the absence of DNA. CDR3 length: 13 amino acids. The germline gives CDR1 LNHDA, CDR2 SQIVND (reference sequence). Together with reference TRBV19 and TRBJ2-1, the CDR3 gives the full variable domain: DGGITQSPKYLFRKEGQNVTLSCEQNLNHDAMYWYRQDPGQGLRLIYYSQIVNDFQKGDIAEGYSVSREKKESFPLTVTSAQKNPTAFYLCAIRGGRYNEQFFGPGTRLTVL.

This rearrangement joins TRBV11-2 to TRBJ2-1; there is no DNA to check the TCRdb D call of TRBD2. The germline V gene has CDR1 SGHAT and CDR2 FQNNGV. This CDR3 has 13 amino acids. CDR3 loop: CASSLDRRGAQFF. Full variable domain (missing parts from reference TRBV11-2 and TRBJ2-1): EAGVAQSPRYKIIEKRQSVAFWCNPISGHATLYWYQQILGQGPKLLIQFQNNGVVDDSQLPKDRFSAERLKGVDSTLKIQPAKLEDSAVYLCASSLDRRGAQFFGPGTRLTVL.

This chain connects TRBV5-1 to TRBJ2-3; TCRdb's D gene call, TRBD1, goes unchecked for lack of DNA. The germline gives CDR1 SGHRS, CDR2 YFSETQ. The CDR3 is made up of 15 amino acids. This chain's CDR3 is CASSLGQGFPDTQYF.

The rearrangement joins TRBV12-3 or TRBV12-4 to TRBJ2-5; TCRdb calls TRBD1, which cannot be checked without DNA. The CDR3 spans 15 residues. The CDR3 sequence is CASSLGGQGLETQYF.

The rearrangement joins TRBV10-3 to TRBJ2-1; TCRdb designates TRBD2, a call that cannot be tested without DNA. The CDR3 consists of 17 residues. Per germline, CDR1 ENHRY and CDR2 SYGVKD. The CDR3 loop reads CAISERTSGPAYNEQFF.

This sequence joins TRBV20-1 and TRBJ2-6; TCRdb names TRBD1, which stays unverified in the absence of DNA. The CDR3 totals 19 residues. Germline-derived CDR1 and CDR2 are DFQATT and SNEGSKA (reference sequence). The CDR3 region is CSARDPWDRARSGANVLTF.

This chain connects TRBV5-1 to TRBJ1-1. From germline, CDR1 is SGHRS and CDR2 YFSETQ. The CDR3 has 14 residues. The CDR3 region is CASTWGELNTEAFF.

The V gene is TRBV12-3 or TRBV12-4, the J gene TRBJ2-1. CDR3 length: 12 residues. This CDR3 reads CASSFEYNEQFF.

The chain combines TRBV20-1 with TRBJ2-1. Germline CDR1 and CDR2: DFQATT and SNEGSKA (reference sequence). This CDR3 spans 14 amino acids. CDR3 sequence: CSASDGSSYNEQFF.

V gene TRBV5-6 combines with J gene TRBJ2-5; TCRdb outputs TRBD2, but without DNA this stays unchecked. This CDR3 has 16 residues. Germline CDR1 is SGHDT and CDR2 is YYEEEE. This CDR3 reads CASSLTASGLQETQYF.

This chain uses TRBV7-3 with TRBJ1-1. CDR3 length: 16 residues. Germline V lookup: CDR1 SGHTA, CDR2 FQGTGA. This CDR3 reads CASSPTGGPENTEAFF.

The chain recombines TRBV5-1 with TRBJ2-1. The CDR3 runs to 15 residues. Germline assignment: CDR1 SGHRS and CDR2 YFSETQ. CDR3 sequence reads: CASSFRGGPYNEQFF.

The genes are TRBV12-3 or TRBV12-4 and TRBJ2-7; TCRdb indicates TRBD1, and absent DNA this call remains unverified. The CDR3 extends over 14 amino acids. The CDR3 reads CASTEDGSRSEQYF.